This TCR beta chain was captured in a study of technical replicates of blood from several donors. Generated by immunoSEQ multiplex PCR, the TCRdb table keeps only in-frame clones and is missing some. The repertoire holds 75,000 to 90,000 clones, with approximately 95% as singletons. From germline, CDR1 is SGDLS and CDR2 YYNGEE. The CDR3 covers 15 residues. The V gene end was trimmed by 0 bases and the J gene end by 5 bases; junction bases not matched to a gene: 4. The TCR was taken from a human donor in good health. Sequencing used T cells isolated from PBMCs. The rearrangement uses TRBV9 and TRBJ2-5, with 10 bases that match TRBD1. Here the CDR3 reads CASSVGTGGLETQYF. As DNA, the CDR3 is TGTGCCAGCAGCGTAGGGACAGGGGGGTTGGAGACCCAGTACTTC.